The clone carrying this T cell receptor (beta chain) was seen at least ten times. Its target is unknown. This sample was included in a study of response to subunit inactivated influenza vaccine. General study points: Authors proposed each seasonal influenza vaccination draws in few new T cells.

Trimming left V 6 bases short and J 7 bases short, with 12 bases between. Germline CDR1 is MNHEY and CDR2 is SVGAGI. The CDR3 has 12 amino acids. TCRdb redid the calling of the RT-PCR reads with MiXCR, one entry per CDR3 protein. The sample shows fewer than 700,000 distinct CDR3 sequences, over 10% of them seen only once. The material sequenced was PBMCs from blood, taken 40 to 50 days after vaccination. The sequence was collected from a man in his fifties who received an inactivated influenza vaccine. The rearrangement joins TRBV6-5 to TRBJ2-5; a weak D match, TRBD1 (6 bases). CDR3 nucleotides: TGTGCCAGCAGCCCACCACAGGGGACCCAGTACTTC. This encodes CASSPPQGTQYF.